Presented here are 26 T cell receptor beta chains from one specimen sequenced in a study of OX40 agonist ivuxolimab in advanced cancers. Receptors were amplified or captured by the immunoSEQ multiplex PCR assay. Held by TCRdb, this immuneACCESS table contains in-frame sequences only and omits some clones. Under half of the omission traces to an unresolved V gene where checked; the cause of the rest is unknown. Recorded for this sample are about 140,000 clones; about nine tenths of them occurred a single time. Of the sample, about 1% falls within the top ten clones. Sequencing was performed on CD4+ or CD8+ T cells sorted from blood, taken in a trial of the OX40 agonist ivuxolimab. These receptors were taken from an adult with an advanced solid tumor such as melanoma, head and neck, liver or kidney cancer.

The V call is TRBV19, the J call TRBJ1-1, with a tentative D call TRBD1 (6 bases). V dropped 5 bases and J dropped 3 bases, with 13 bases sitting between them. This CDR3 is 14 amino acids long. The germline V gene encodes CDR1 LNHDA and CDR2 SQIVND (reference sequence). The CDR3 DNA reads TGTGCCAGTAGTCTGGGACAAGGGGACACTGAAGCTTTCTTT. Protein: CASSLGQGDTEAFF. Looking up the rest from reference TRBV19 and TRBJ1-1 gives the full variable domain: DGGITQSPKYLFRKEGQNVTLSCEQNLNHDAMYWYRQDPGQGLRLIYYSQIVNDFQKGDIAEGYSVSREKKESFPLTVTSAQKNPTAFYLCASSLGQGDTEAFFGQGTRLTVV.

This sequence joins TRBV29-1 and TRBJ2-2, with TRBD1 matching 8 bases. Germline lookup yields CDR1 SQVTM and CDR2 ANQGSEA. The CDR3 length is 15 residues. V dropped 6 bases and J dropped 4; count of bases not matched to a gene: 10. The CDR3 spells CSVSPPDRVTGELFF. In DNA, the CDR3 is TGCAGCGTATCGCCCCCGGACAGGGTCACCGGGGAGCTGTTTTTT.

The chain uses TRBV27 and TRBJ2-1, with 8 bases matching TRBD2. The V and J ends lost 6 bases and 10 bases, in that order; junction bases with no gene match: 11. Germline loops: CDR1 MNHEY, CDR2 SMNVEV (reference sequence). CDR3 length equals 14 residues. The CDR3 protein is CASRPAGASFEQFF. Written as DNA, the CDR3 is TGTGCCAGCAGACCAGCGGGAGCGAGTTTCGAGCAGTTCTTC.

The V gene is TRBV7-2, the J gene TRBJ1-1; D not certain. The CDR3 covers 13 residues. The germline gives CDR1 SGHTA, CDR2 FQGNSA. The ends were cut back, 1 base at V and 6 bases at J, with 9 bases in the middle. DNA of the CDR3: TGTGCCAGCAGCTTAGGGGTGGGTTCTGAAGCTTTCTTT. Translated: CASSLGVGSEAFF.

V is TRBV7-3 and J is TRBJ1-1, with TRBD1 identical over 8 bases. V lost 5 bases and J lost 7; bases outside the gene matches: 6. The CDR3 extends over 13 amino acids. Per germline, CDR1 SGHTA and CDR2 FQGTGA. The CDR3 DNA is TGTGCCAGCAGCAAGGACAGGGCTTATGAAGCTTTCTTT. Protein: CASSKDRAYEAFF.

The gene calls are TRBV29-1 and TRBJ2-6, with D unclear. The length of the CDR3 is 14 residues. Germline CDR1 is SQVTM and CDR2 is ANQGSEA. The V gene lost 6 bases and the J gene lost 0 bases, with 9 bases spanning the gap. The CDR3 nucleotides are TGCAGCGTGCGGACCCACTCTGGGGCCAACGTCCTGACTTTC. Its translation: CSVRTHSGANVLTF. The whole variable domain, filled in from reference TRBV29-1 and TRBJ2-6, reads SAVISQKPSRDICQRGTSLTIQCQVDSQVTMMFWYRQQPGQSLTLIATANQGSEATYESGFVIDKFPISRPNLTFSTLTVSNMSPEDSSIYLCSVRTHSGANVLTFGAGSRLTVL.

The CDR3 is CASRGTGSNQPQHF. CDR3 DNA: TGTGCCAGCAGGGGGACAGGGAGCAATCAGCCCCAGCATTTT. The rearrangement links TRBV28 to TRBJ1-5, with 9 nucleotides matching TRBD1. The CDR3 length is 14 residues. In germline, CDR1 is MDHEN, CDR2 SYDVKM. V lost 6 bases, J lost 1 base, and 1 base stayed unmatched.

The rearrangement uses TRBV19 and TRBJ1-2; D is unclear. CDR3 length: 14 amino acids. V was shortened by 5 bases and J by 6 bases, with 16 bases between the two germline ends. The germline CDR1 and CDR2 sequences are LNHDA and SQIVND (reference sequence). The CDR3 region is CASSPLGGAHGYTF. CDR3 nucleotide sequence: TGTGCCAGTAGTCCCTTAGGCGGTGCCCATGGCTACACCTTC.

The CDR3 DNA is TGTGCCAGCAGCTTAGGCTACCGGGACGGAGACTCCAACTATGGCTACACCTTC. Amino acid sequence: CASSLGYRDGDSNYGYTF. This chain connects TRBV7-9 to TRBJ1-2; tentatively, D is TRBD1 (5 bases). The CDR3 has 18 residues. V lost 1 base and J lost 2, with 20 bases in between. Germline V gives CDR1 SEHNR, CDR2 FQNEAQ (reference sequence).

The V gene is TRBV9, the J gene TRBJ2-7; 9 nucleotides line up with TRBD2. The J segment lost 4 bases and the V segment lost 0 bases, leaving 5 bases of the junction unmatched. This CDR3 is 15 amino acids long. Germline CDR1 is SGDLS and CDR2 is YYNGEE. The CDR3, as DNA: TGTGCCAGCAGCGTAGGGTCTAGCGGGATTTACGAGCAGTACTTC. Translated: CASSVGSSGIYEQYF. The full variable domain, with the rest looked up from reference TRBV9 and TRBJ2-7, is DSGVTQTPKHLITATGQRVTLRCSPRSGDLSVYWYQQSLDQGLQFLIQYYNGEERAKGNILERFSAQQFPDLHSELNLSSLELGDSALYFCASSVGSSGIYEQYFGPGTRLTVT.

The V call is TRBV11-3, the J call TRBJ2-3; 9 nucleotides align to TRBD1. Losses at the gene ends were 5 bases for V and 4 bases for J; bases not matched to a gene: 7. CDR3 length: 15 residues. Germline V gives CDR1 SGHNT, CDR2 YENEEA. In DNA, the CDR3 is TGTGCCAGCAGCCCGGGACAGGGTGGATCAGATACGCAGTATTTT. Protein product: CASSPGQGGSDTQYF.

V and J are TRBV5-1 and TRBJ1-5, with D perhaps TRBD1 (6 bases). V was clipped by 3 bases and J by 7 bases, with 14 bases between them. CDR3 length: 14 residues. Germline CDR1 SGHRS, CDR2 YFSETQ. The CDR3 nucleotides are TGCGCCAGCAGCTCCGGACAGTTCGGGCAGCCCCAGCATTTT. Its translation: CASSSGQFGQPQHF.

CDR3 DNA sequence: TGTGCCAGCCTCAAGACAGGCGAGGCTTTCTTT. Amino acid sequence: CASLKTGEAFF. V gene TRBV25-1 combines with J gene TRBJ1-1; D may be TRBD1 (6 bases). Per germline, CDR1 MGHDK and CDR2 SYGVNS. Trimming cost V 8 bases and J 11 bases, with 15 bases left between them. This CDR3 is built from 11 residues.

This clone was seen a few times. The genes are TRBV9 and TRBJ1-5; D remains ambiguous. Germline V gene data show CDR1 as SGDLS and CDR2 as YYNGEE. The CDR3 is made up of 14 amino acids. The V end lost 0 bases, the J end lost 0 bases, and 4 bases lay between the germline ends. The DNA for the CDR3 is TGTGCCAGCAGCGTAGGGGGTAGCAATCAGCCCCAGCATTTT. Translation: CASSVGGSNQPQHF.

The chain joins TRBV6-5 to TRBJ2-7, with 9 bases aligning to TRBD2. With 2 bases clipped from V and 11 bases from J, the junction kept 1 base outside the gene matches. The V gene's germline CDR1 is MNHEY and CDR2 SVGAGI. This CDR3 has 11 residues. In DNA form, the CDR3 reads TGTGCCAGCAGTTACCAGCGGGAGGAGTACTTC. Residues: CASSYQREEYF.

V is TRBV6-6 and J is TRBJ2-7; possibly TRBD1 for D (6 bases). The germline gives CDR1 MNHNY, CDR2 SVGAGI (reference sequence). The CDR3 consists of 15 residues. V gave up 2 bases and J gave up 4 bases, with 15 bases separating them. CDR3 protein: CASSYVQGKGYEQYF. The CDR3 DNA sequence: TGTGCCAGCAGTTACGTACAGGGAAAGGGTTACGAGCAGTACTTC.

The V gene is TRBV7-2, the J gene TRBJ1-2, with unresolved D. The length of the CDR3 is 14 residues. Germline CDR1 is SGHTA and CDR2 is FQGNSA. Trimming removed 2 bases at V and 4 bases at J, with 11 bases between. CDR3 in DNA: TGTGCCAGCAGCTTAAAGGCCTCGACCTATGGCTACACCTTC. Translation gives CASSLKASTYGYTF.

The rearrangement joins TRBV28 to TRBJ1-5; D may be TRBD1 (5 bases). This CDR3 has 13 amino acids. V shed 6 bases and J shed 5 bases, with 11 bases lying between them. Germline lookup yields CDR1 MDHEN and CDR2 SYDVKM. CDR3 region: CASRTEDYQPQHF. CDR3 coding DNA: TGTGCCAGCAGGACAGAAGATTATCAGCCCCAGCATTTT.

The J gene is TRBJ2-7, the V gene TRBV28; maybe TRBD1 (5 bases). This CDR3 is 13 amino acids long. Germline V gene sequence: CDR1 MDHEN, CDR2 SYDVKM. The V end lost 4 bases, the J end lost 9 bases, and 16 bases lay between the germline ends. CDR3 nucleotide sequence: TGTGCCAGCAGTTCCACTCATCCGACAGCGCAGTACTTC. It specifies CASSSTHPTAQYF. The variable domain in full, with the rest retrieved from reference TRBV28 and TRBJ2-7, is DVKVTQSSRYLVKRTGEKVFLECVQDMDHENMFWYRQDPGLGLRLIYFSYDVKMKEKGDIPEGYSVSREKKERFSLILESASTNQTSMYLCASSSTHPTAQYFGPGTRLTVT.

This clone was seen a single time. This chain uses TRBV7-6 with TRBJ1-2, with D maybe TRBD1 (6 bases). Germline CDR1 is SGHVS and CDR2 is FNYEAQ. The V and J ends lost 0 bases and 4 bases respectively, with 15 bases between them. The CDR3 extends over 16 amino acids. The CDR3 bases are TGTGCCAGCAGCTTAGCGGGGGAGACAGGACTCTATGGCTACACCTTC. Amino acid sequence: CASSLAGETGLYGYTF.

The rearrangement uses TRBV5-6 and TRBJ1-2; 7 bases agree with TRBD1. The germline V gene has CDR1 SGHDT and CDR2 YYEEEE. Trimming at V came to 4 bases and at J to 7 bases, leaving 10 bases not matched to a gene. The CDR3 is 14 residues long. CDR3 nucleotides: TGTGCCAGCAGCGTCCGACAGGGTAAGAGTGGCTACACCTTC. Translating gives CASSVRQGKSGYTF.

V is TRBV5-8 and J is TRBJ1-4; unclear D gene. The V gene lost 2 bases and the J gene lost 0 bases, with 14 bases spanning the gap. This CDR3 comprises 17 residues. CDR1 and CDR2 (germline): SGHTS, YDEGEE. This CDR3 is CASSFGDNYSTNEKLFF. CDR3 in DNA: TGTGCCAGCAGCTTTGGTGACAATTATTCAACTAATGAAAAACTGTTTTTT.

The chain carries TRBV30 and TRBJ2-5; 8 bases align to TRBD2. V gave up 2 bases and J gave up 7 bases; unmatched junction bases: 9. The CDR3 is made up of 14 amino acids. CDR1 is GTSNPN and CDR2 is SVGIG in the germline V gene (reference sequence). This CDR3 reads CAWSRTSGSGTQYF. The CDR3 coding sequence is TGTGCCTGGAGTCGCACTAGCGGTTCCGGGACCCAGTACTTC. Using reference TRBV30 and TRBJ2-5 for the parts outside the CDR3, the full variable domain is SQTIHQWPATLVQPVGSPLSLECTVEGTSNPNLYWYRQAAGRGLQLLFYSVGIGQISSEVPQNLSASRPQDRQFILSSKKLLLSDSGFYLCAWSRTSGSGTQYFGPGTRLLVL.

The chain is built from TRBV5-6 and TRBJ1-4; no reliable D call. V lost 4 bases and J 7 bases, leaving 20 bases between the germline ends. The CDR3 sequence is 16 residues long. Germline assignment: CDR1 SGHDT and CDR2 YYEEEE. The CDR3 coding sequence is TGTGCCAGCAGCCTCCGACACTACGAAGGTGGTGAAAAACTGTTTTTT. Amino acid sequence: CASSLRHYEGGEKLFF.

The chain joins TRBV4-3 to TRBJ1-2, with no clear D. Trimming removed 0 bases from V and 3 bases from J, with 11 bases in between. The germline gives CDR1 LGHNA, CDR2 YSLEER. The CDR3 has 15 amino acids. The CDR3 loop is CASSQDRNRDYGYTF. CDR3 coding DNA: TGCGCCAGCAGCCAAGATCGGAACAGAGACTATGGCTACACCTTC.

This chain's CDR3 is CASSQGVITYEQYF. The CDR3, as DNA: TGCGCCAGCAGCCAAGGAGTCATAACCTACGAGCAGTACTTC. V usage is TRBV4-1 and J usage is TRBJ2-7; D is ambiguous. The V gene lost 1 base and the J gene lost 2 bases, with 9 bases spanning the gap. Germline V gene lookup returns CDR1 MGHRA and CDR2 YSYEKL. This CDR3 spans 14 amino acids.